This is a list of T cell receptor beta chains from one sample in a study of early T cells in non-severe SARS-CoV-2 infection. TCRdb recomputed calls from the 5' RACE reads with MiXCR, one row per CDR3 protein. The table shows tens of thousands of distinct CDR3 sequences, with 12% occurring only once. Sequencing used whole blood, obtained at baseline. These receptors were taken from an adult who was a healthcare worker with PCR-confirmed SARS-CoV-2 infection or an uninfected control (not recorded which). The donor label of this sample is uncertain. CDR3s include the opening cysteine and the closing phenylalanine or tryptophan. D genes are given only for firm matches. Clone size is not always given. Where it is, it says once, few, many or a class for expanded clones.

clone_size,j_call,d_call,v_call,cdr3_nt,cdr3_aa
few,TRBJ2-5,.,TRBV2,TGTGCCAGCAGTGAATTGCTCCAAGAGACCCAGTACTTC,CASSELLQETQYF
few,TRBJ1-6,.,TRBV12-3/TRBV12-4,TGTGCCAGCGGAGACAGGCGCAATTCACCCCTCCACTTT,CASGDRRNSPLHF
.,TRBJ1-1,.,TRBV12-3/TRBV12-4,TGTGCCAGCAGTTTACTCACGAACACTGAAGCTTTCTTT,CASSLLTNTEAFF
.,TRBJ2-1,TRBD2,TRBV29-1,TGCAGCGTTGTGAAGCTAGCGGGGGGGCCCAACAATGAGCAGTTCTTC,CSVVKLAGGPNNEQFF
many,TRBJ1-6,TRBD1,TRBV12-3/TRBV12-4,TGTGCCAGCAGAACACAGGGGAATTCACCCCTCCACTTT,CASRTQGNSPLHF
many,TRBJ2-5,TRBD1,TRBV5-1,TGCGCCAGCAGAACAGGGGATGAAGAGACCCAGTACTTC,CASRTGDEETQYF
many,TRBJ2-6,.,TRBV12-3/TRBV12-4,TGTGCCAGCAGTTTAGGAGGGGCCAACGTCCTGACTTTC,CASSLGGANVLTF
.,TRBJ1-1,.,TRBV3-1,TGTGCCAGCAGCGGGACGGGTATGAACACTGAAGCTTTCTTT,CASSGTGMNTEAFF
.,TRBJ2-5,TRBD1,TRBV7-3,TGTGCCAGCAGCTTCGGGACAGGGCGGCAAGAGACCCAGTACTTC,CASSFGTGRQETQYF
few,TRBJ2-3,.,TRBV2,TGTGCCAGCATTCGGTTAGCGAGGTCCTCTGAGGATACGCAGTATTTT,CASIRLARSSEDTQYF
few,TRBJ1-5,.,TRBV7-8,TGTGCCAGCAGCTCGTCGACAGAGTATAGCAATCAGCCCCAGCATTTT,CASSSSTEYSNQPQHF
many,TRBJ2-1,.,TRBV3-1,TGTGCCAGCAGCCAAGGGCCGGCGGGTGAGCAGTTCTTC,CASSQGPAGEQFF
.,TRBJ1-6,.,TRBV4-2,TGTGCCAGCAGCCTAGGGACGGATTCACCCCTCCACTTT,CASSLGTDSPLHF
few,TRBJ2-5,TRBD1,TRBV9,TGTGCCAGCAGCGTCGCCGGGACAGGGCAAGAGACCCAGTACTTC,CASSVAGTGQETQYF
.,TRBJ1-6,.,TRBV6-6,TGTGCCAGCAGTTACGACATTTATAATTCACCCCTCCACTTT,CASSYDIYNSPLHF
few,TRBJ2-5,.,TRBV15,TGTGCCACCAGCAAACCCGGGGGAACTCTTTTGTCTAGCGAATCGGAAGAGACCCAGTACTTC,CATSKPGGTLLSSESEETQYF
.,TRBJ2-4,.,TRBV12-3/TRBV12-4,TGTGCCAGCAGTTCCCTTCGGGGCAAAAACATTCAGTACTTC,CASSSLRGKNIQYF
few,TRBJ1-1,TRBD1,TRBV18,TGTGCCAGCTCACCACCGGCACAGGGGCTCAAAGCTTTCTTT,CASSPPAQGLKAFF
few,TRBJ2-1,.,TRBV18,TGTGCCAGCTCCGAGCTTAGCAGCGGATCGAACAATGAGCAGTTCTTC,CASSELSSGSNNEQFF
.,TRBJ2-1,.,TRBV12-3/TRBV12-4,TGTGCCTCGAAGGGGCTAAACAATGAGCAGTTCTTC,CASKGLNNEQFF
many,TRBJ1-1,.,TRBV2,TGTGCCAGCAGTGAAGATTGGAACACTGAAGCTTTCTTT,CASSEDWNTEAFF
.,TRBJ1-1,TRBD1,TRBV11-2,TGTGCCAGCAGCTTGATGACCGGGACAGGGAATACTGAAGCTTTCTTT,CASSLMTGTGNTEAFF
many,TRBJ2-1,.,TRBV12-5,TGTGCTAGTGGTCAAGGGGTAAATGAGCAGTTCTTC,CASGQGVNEQFF
many,TRBJ2-4,.,TRBV24-1,TGTGCCACGAGGGACGTCAAAAACATTCAGTACTTC,CATRDVKNIQYF
few,TRBJ2-3,.,TRBV29-1,TGCAGCGTCGTGGAGGGCACAGATACGCAGTATTTT,CSVVEGTDTQYF
many,TRBJ1-2,.,TRBV20-1,TGCAGTGCCGCACGTCCCTCTGGGGGAGGCTACACCTTC,CSAARPSGGGYTF
many,TRBJ1-1,TRBD1,TRBV5-8,TGTGCCAGCAGCCTGAGGGACAGACTGTTGAACACTGAAGCTTTCTTT,CASSLRDRLLNTEAFF
.,TRBJ1-1,TRBD1,TRBV5-1,TGCGCCAGCAGCTTGTATATGGGACAGGGCAACACTGAAGCTTTCTTT,CASSLYMGQGNTEAFF
few,TRBJ1-2,TRBD1,TRBV19,TGTGCCAGTAGTGGACAGGGTGGTGGCTATGGCTACACCTTC,CASSGQGGGYGYTF
many,TRBJ2-5,TRBD2,TRBV12-5,TGTGCTAGTGGTTTCTCCGGCGGGGGGACCCAAGAGACCCAGTACTTC,CASGFSGGGTQETQYF
.,TRBJ2-5,.,TRBV30,TGTGCCTGGAGCCGGACTACCCAAGAGACCCAGTACTTC,CAWSRTTQETQYF
.,TRBJ2-1,TRBD2,TRBV10-1,TGCGCCAGCAGTGAGTCGGGAGGGACGGGGGAGCAGTTCTTC,CASSESGGTGEQFF
few,TRBJ1-2,.,TRBV12-3/TRBV12-4,TGTGCCAGCAGTTTGGGCAGGACCTGGGGCTACACCTTC,CASSLGRTWGYTF
many,TRBJ2-1,TRBD1,TRBV10-3,TGTGCCATCAGGGCGACAGGGGGCGCGCAGCAGTTCTTC,CAIRATGGAQQFF
.,TRBJ2-5,TRBD1,TRBV3-1,TGTGCCAGCGAGTTCAGGGGGATCCAAGAGACCCAGTACTTC,CASEFRGIQETQYF
many,TRBJ1-6,TRBD1,TRBV20-1,TGCAGTGCTAGAGATTGGACAGGGTCTAATTCACCCCTCCACTTT,CSARDWTGSNSPLHF
.,TRBJ2-2,.,TRBV18,TGTGCCAGCTCACCGCCCCATAAGGCCACCGGGGAGCTGTTTTTT,CASSPPHKATGELFF
.,TRBJ2-5,TRBD2,TRBV27,TGTGCCAGCAGTTCCCGGGGGGACCCTCCTGAGACCCAGTACTTC,CASSSRGDPPETQYF
.,TRBJ2-5,.,TRBV2,TGTGCCAGCAGTGACCAGGGGGGTGGAGAGACCCAGTACTTC,CASSDQGGGETQYF
many,TRBJ1-1,.,TRBV18,TGTGCCAGCTCACCACCCCTACGGACAGTCCTGAACACTGAAGCTTTCTTT,CASSPPLRTVLNTEAFF
.,TRBJ1-2,.,TRBV6-5,TGTGCCAGCAGTTACTCGACGGCAGGTTTTTATGGCTACACCTTC,CASSYSTAGFYGYTF
many,TRBJ1-5,TRBD1,TRBV4-2,TGTGCCAGCAGCCCGAGACAGGGTAATCAGCCCCAGCATTTT,CASSPRQGNQPQHF
.,TRBJ1-6,.,TRBV2,TGTGCCAGACAGGGTTCAAATTCACCCCTCCACTTT,CARQGSNSPLHF
.,TRBJ2-1,TRBD2,TRBV14,TGTGCCAGCAGCCAAGATATGGGACTAGGGGGCAATGAGCAGTTCTTC,CASSQDMGLGGNEQFF
.,TRBJ2-3,TRBD1,TRBV20-1,TGCAGTGCTTTCAGAGGACAGGGGTCCACAGATACGCAGTATTTT,CSAFRGQGSTDTQYF
many,TRBJ1-6,TRBD1,TRBV25-1,TGTGCCAGCGCCAAAGCACAGGGGCGGAGGTCACCCCTCCACTTT,CASAKAQGRRSPLHF